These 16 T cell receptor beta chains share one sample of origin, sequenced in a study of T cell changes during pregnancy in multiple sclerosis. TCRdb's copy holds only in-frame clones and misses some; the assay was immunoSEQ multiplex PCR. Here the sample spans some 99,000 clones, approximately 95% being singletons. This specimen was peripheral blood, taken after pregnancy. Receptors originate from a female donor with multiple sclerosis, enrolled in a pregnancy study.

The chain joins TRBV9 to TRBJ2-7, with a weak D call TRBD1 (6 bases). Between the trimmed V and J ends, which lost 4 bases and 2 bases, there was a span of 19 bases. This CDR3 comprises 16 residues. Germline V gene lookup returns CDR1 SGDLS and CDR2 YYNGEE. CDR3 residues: CASSPSSRTDPYEQYF. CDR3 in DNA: TGTGCCAGCAGCCCGAGCTCGAGGACAGACCCCTACGAGCAGTACTTC. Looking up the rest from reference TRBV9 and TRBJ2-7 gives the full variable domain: DSGVTQTPKHLITATGQRVTLRCSPRSGDLSVYWYQQSLDQGLQFLIQYYNGEERAKGNILERFSAQQFPDLHSELNLSSLELGDSALYFCASSPSSRTDPYEQYFGPGTRLTVT.

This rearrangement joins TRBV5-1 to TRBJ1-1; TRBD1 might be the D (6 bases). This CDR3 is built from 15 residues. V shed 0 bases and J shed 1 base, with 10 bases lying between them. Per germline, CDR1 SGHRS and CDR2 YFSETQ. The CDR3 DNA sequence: TGCGCCAGCAGCTTGGCCCAGGGGTCGAACACTGAAGCTTTCTTT. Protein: CASSLAQGSNTEAFF.

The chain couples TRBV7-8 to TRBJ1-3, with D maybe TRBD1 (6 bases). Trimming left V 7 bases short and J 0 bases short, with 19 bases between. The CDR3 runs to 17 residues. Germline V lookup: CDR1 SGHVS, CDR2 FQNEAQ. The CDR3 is CASTPRRTVPSGNTIYF. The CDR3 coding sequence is TGTGCCAGCACCCCAAGGAGGACAGTACCCTCTGGAAACACCATATATTTT. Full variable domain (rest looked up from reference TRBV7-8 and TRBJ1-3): GAGVSQSPRYKVAKRGQDVALRCDPISGHVSLFWYQQALGQGPEFLTYFQNEAQLDKSGLPSDRFFAERPEGSVSTLKIQRTQQEDSAVYLCASTPRRTVPSGNTIYFGEGSWLTVV.

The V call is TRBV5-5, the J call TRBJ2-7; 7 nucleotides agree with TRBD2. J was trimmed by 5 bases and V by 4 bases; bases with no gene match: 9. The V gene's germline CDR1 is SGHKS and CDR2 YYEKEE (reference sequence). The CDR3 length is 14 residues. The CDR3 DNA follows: TGTGCCAGCAGCGCACGACTAGCTCCACACGAGCAGTACTTC. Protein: CASSARLAPHEQYF.

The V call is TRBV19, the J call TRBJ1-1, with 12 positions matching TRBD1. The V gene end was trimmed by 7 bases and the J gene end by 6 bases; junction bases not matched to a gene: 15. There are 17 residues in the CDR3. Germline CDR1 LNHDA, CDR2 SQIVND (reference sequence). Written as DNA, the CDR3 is TGTGCCAGTATCGGCCGTTTGGGGGACAGGGGGCAGGCTGAAGCTTTCTTT. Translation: CASIGRLGDRGQAEAFF.

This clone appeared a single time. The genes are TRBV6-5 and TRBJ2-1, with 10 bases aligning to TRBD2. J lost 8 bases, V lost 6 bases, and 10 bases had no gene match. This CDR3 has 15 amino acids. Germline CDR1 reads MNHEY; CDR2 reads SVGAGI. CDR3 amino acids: CASSLLAGNLHEQFF. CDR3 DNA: TGTGCCAGCAGCTTACTAGCGGGAAATCTTCATGAGCAGTTCTTC.

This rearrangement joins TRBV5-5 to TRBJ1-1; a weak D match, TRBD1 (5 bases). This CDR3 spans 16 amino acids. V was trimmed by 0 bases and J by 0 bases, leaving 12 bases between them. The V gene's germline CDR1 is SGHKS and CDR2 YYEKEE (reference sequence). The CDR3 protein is CASSLAAGRMNTEAFF. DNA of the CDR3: TGTGCCAGCAGCTTGGCCGCAGGGCGTATGAACACTGAAGCTTTCTTT.

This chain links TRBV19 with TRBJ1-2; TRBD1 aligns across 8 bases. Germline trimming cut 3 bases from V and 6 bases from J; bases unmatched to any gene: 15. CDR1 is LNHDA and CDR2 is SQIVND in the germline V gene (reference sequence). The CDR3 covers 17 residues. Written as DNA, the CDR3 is TGTGCCAGTAGTATTTCAGGACAGGGAACTTTTAGAAATGGCTACACCTTC. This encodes CASSISGQGTFRNGYTF.

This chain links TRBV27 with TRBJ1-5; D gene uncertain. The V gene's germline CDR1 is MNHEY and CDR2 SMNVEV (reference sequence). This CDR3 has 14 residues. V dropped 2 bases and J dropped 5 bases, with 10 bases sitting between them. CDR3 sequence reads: CASSLRSEDQPQHF. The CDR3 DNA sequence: TGTGCCAGCAGTTTAAGGTCAGAGGATCAGCCCCAGCATTTT.

The CDR3 loop reads CASSLWSWYGNTEAFF. CDR3 bases: TGTGCCAGCAGCTTGTGGAGTTGGTACGGGAACACTGAAGCTTTCTTT. The rearrangement uses TRBV5-4 and TRBJ1-1; D unresolved. The germline gives CDR1 SGHNT, CDR2 YYREEE (reference sequence). Between the trimmed V and J ends, which lost 1 base and 1 base, there was a span of 14 bases. This CDR3 region has 16 residues.

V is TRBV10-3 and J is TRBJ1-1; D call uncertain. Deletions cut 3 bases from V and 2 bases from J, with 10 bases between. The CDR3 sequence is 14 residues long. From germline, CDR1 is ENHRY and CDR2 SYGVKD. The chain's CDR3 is CAISDSGSNTEAFF. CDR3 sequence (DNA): TGTGCCATCAGTGACTCCGGGAGTAACACTGAAGCTTTCTTT.

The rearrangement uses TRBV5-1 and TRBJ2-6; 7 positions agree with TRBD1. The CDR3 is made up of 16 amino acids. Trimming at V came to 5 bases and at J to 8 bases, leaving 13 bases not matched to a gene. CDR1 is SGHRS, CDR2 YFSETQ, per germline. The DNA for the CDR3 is TGCGCCAGCAGTCCCCCCAACAGGGGTGGTACCAACGTCCTGACTTTC. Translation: CASSPPNRGGTNVLTF.

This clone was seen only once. The CDR3 loop is CASNAGMNTEAFF. In nucleotides, the CDR3 is TGTGCCAGCAATGCGGGCATGAACACTGAAGCTTTCTTT. The chain links TRBV28 to TRBJ1-1; D uncertain. With 7 bases removed from V and 0 bases from J, the gap between germline ends came to 9 bases. CDR1 MDHEN and CDR2 SYDVKM come from the germline V gene. The CDR3 loop spans 13 amino acids.

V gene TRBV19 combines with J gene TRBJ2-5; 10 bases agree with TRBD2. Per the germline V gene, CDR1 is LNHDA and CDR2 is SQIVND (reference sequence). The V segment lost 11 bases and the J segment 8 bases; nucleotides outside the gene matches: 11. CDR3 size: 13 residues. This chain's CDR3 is CAVQPSGSLTQYF. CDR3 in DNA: TGTGCCGTTCAGCCTAGCGGGAGCCTAACCCAGTACTTC.

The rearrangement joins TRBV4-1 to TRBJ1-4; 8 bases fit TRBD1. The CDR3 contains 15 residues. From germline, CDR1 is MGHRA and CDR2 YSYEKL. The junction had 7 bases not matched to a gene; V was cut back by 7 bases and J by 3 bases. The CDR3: CASTPQGAPNEKLFF. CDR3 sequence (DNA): TGCGCCAGCACGCCTCAGGGGGCGCCTAATGAAAAACTGTTTTTT.

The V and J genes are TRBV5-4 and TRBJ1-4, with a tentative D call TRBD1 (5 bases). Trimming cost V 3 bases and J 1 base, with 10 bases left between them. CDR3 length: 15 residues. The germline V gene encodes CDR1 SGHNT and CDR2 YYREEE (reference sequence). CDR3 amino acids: CASSSTGGTNEKLFF. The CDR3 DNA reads TGTGCCAGCAGCTCGACCGGGGGAACTAATGAAAAACTGTTTTTT.